The text below deals with one T cell receptor beta chain. The antigen it recognizes is unknown. Base quality data are lacking; no much larger clone is found one base away. V lost 7 bases and J lost 0 bases; the stretch between them is 10 bases long. Reading from cysteine to phenylalanine, the CDR3 counts 15 amino acids. Only CDR3 DNA is held: 45 bases, read in frame from base 1. The germline V gene encodes CDR1 MNHEY and CDR2 SMNVEV (reference sequence). The time point label of this sample denotes: pre-treatment sample, taken before nivolumab and TIL therapy. Adults with stage 4 NSCLC were enrolled from late 2017 to January 2020 in a dual-center phase I trial. Samples were obtained from a single-arm, open-label phase I trial in which tumor-infiltrating lymphocyte therapy with nivolumab was evaluated in advanced non-small cell lung cancer. Mononuclear cells from blood collected in EDTA tubes were isolated on a Ficoll gradient and snap-frozen as pellets, and DNA was then extracted using a Qiagen mini-prep kit.

This entry is derived from a study of TIL therapy for anti-PD-1-resistant metastatic lung cancer (dated by TCRdb to about 2021). Regarding the complete study: Tumors were harvested prior to any PD-1/PD-L1 blockade, after which nivolumab was administered to patients, and lymphodepletion, expanded TIL infusion and IL-2 were given to patients who progressed. Enrolled patients had a median age of about 50 years (range about 38-75) and a median tumor PD-L1 proportion score of over 5.5%. Most of the cohort had lung adenocarcinoma, including a few EGFR-mutant tumors and two ALK-rearranged tumors, and half of the patients were either current or former smokers. Across the cohort, whole-exome sequencing showed a median non-synonymous tumor mutation burden of 1.5 mutations per megabase. T cell receptor beta sequencing of tumor and peripheral blood served to follow clonotypes across the tumor, the expanded TIL product, and serial blood samples.

TCR beta CDR3 regions were amplified from genomic DNA with the immunoSEQ v3 hsTCRB kit using bias-controlled multiplex PCR. TCR libraries were sequenced on an Illumina NextSeq 500 to approximately 2 million read pairs for survey level or roughly 4.5-6 million for deep level. Per the source publication's procedure: V, D and J genes were assigned, non-productive sequences were removed, and clonality was reported by immunoSEQ Analyzer software. To compare repertoires between infused TIL and blood, productive Simpson clonality was used along with the Morisita overlap index of productive TRB rearrangements. Absolute clonotype counts in blood were estimated as lymphocyte count times CD3+ fraction times the clone's productive frequency. In TCRdb, the immuneACCESS table is reduced to in-frame sequences with V and J assigned. These tables do not hold every clone; where another copy was compared, an unresolved V gene accounts for under half, and the others remain unexplained. The DNA gave D and trimming, while V, J and clone size come from that table. Counted in this sample were about 17,000 clones; around 79% of them appeared once. 7.4% of the sample goes to the ten largest clones.

General conclusions and limits of the study: The study protocol defined all tumor marker inferences as exploratory. Clonotypes from the infused TIL partially replaced the baseline peripheral repertoire and then declined over months, and persistence showed no apparent association with response. Generalizability was limited because the cohort was highly selected, with more treatment-naive, never-smoker and oncogene-addicted patients included than is typical.

The chain was built from TRBV27 and TRBJ1-6; the best D guess is TRBD1, with 6 bases matching. This TCR was recovered from a person aged 25 to 79 with non-small cell lung cancer. The sequences come from blood, collected at baseline. The nucleotide sequence is given as TGTGCCAGCAAGGGGGGGAGCTCCTATAATTCACCCCTCCACTTT. Translated, it gives CASKGGSSYNSPLHF.